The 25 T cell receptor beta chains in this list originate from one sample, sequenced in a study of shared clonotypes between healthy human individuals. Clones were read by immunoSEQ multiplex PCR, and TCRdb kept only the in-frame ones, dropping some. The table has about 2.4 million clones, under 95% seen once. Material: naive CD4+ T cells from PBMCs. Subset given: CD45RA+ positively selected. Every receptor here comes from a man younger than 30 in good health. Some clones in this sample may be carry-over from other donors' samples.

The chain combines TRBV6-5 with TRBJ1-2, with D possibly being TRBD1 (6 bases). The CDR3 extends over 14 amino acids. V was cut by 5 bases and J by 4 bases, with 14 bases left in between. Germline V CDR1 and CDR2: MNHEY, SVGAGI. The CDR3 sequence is CASSTQGTSYGYTF. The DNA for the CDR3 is TGTGCCAGCAGTACCCAAGGGACATCCTATGGCTACACCTTC.

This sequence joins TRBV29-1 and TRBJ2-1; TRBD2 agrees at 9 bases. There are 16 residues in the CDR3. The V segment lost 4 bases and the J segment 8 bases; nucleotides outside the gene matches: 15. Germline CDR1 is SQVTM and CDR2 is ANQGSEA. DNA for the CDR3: TGCAGCGTTGGAGGTAGCGGGAGCCTATCTTGGGATGAGCAGTTCTTC. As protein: CSVGGSGSLSWDEQFF.

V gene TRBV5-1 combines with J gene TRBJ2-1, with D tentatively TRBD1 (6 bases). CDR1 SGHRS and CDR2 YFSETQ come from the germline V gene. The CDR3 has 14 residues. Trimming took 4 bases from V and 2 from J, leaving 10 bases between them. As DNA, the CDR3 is TGCGCCAGCAGCAAGGACAGCACCTACAATGAGCAGTTCTTC. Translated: CASSKDSTYNEQFF.

In nucleotides, the CDR3 is TGTGCCAGCAGTTTCGAATGGGGGCAAGCCAAAAACATTCAGTACTTC. The encoded protein is CASSFEWGQAKNIQYF. The V call is TRBV28, the J call TRBJ2-4, with D possibly matching TRBD1 (6 bases). Trimming removed 3 bases at V and 0 bases at J, with 12 bases between. Germline values: CDR1 MDHEN, CDR2 SYDVKM. The CDR3 runs 16 residues.

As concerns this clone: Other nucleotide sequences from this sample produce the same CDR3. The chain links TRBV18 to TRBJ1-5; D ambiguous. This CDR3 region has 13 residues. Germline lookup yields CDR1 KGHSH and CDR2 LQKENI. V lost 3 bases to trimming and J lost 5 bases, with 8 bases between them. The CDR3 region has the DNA TGTGCCAGCTCACCCGATAGACATCAGCCCCAGCATTTT. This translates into CASSPDRHQPQHF.

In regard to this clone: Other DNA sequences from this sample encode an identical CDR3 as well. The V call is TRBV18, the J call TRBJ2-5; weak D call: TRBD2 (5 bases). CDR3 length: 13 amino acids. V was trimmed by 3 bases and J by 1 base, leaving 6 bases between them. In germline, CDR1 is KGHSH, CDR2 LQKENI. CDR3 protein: CASSPAGQETQYF. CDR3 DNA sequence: TGTGCCAGCTCACCGGCGGGCCAAGAGACCCAGTACTTC.

In DNA, the CDR3 is TGCGCCAGCAGCCATGGGGGCGCCGGGTATAGCACAGATACGCAGTATTTT. Its protein is CASSHGGAGYSTDTQYF. V is TRBV4-1 and J is TRBJ2-3, with a tentative D call TRBD1 (6 bases). The germline gives CDR1 MGHRA, CDR2 YSYEKL. Trimming pared 3 bases from V and 0 bases from J, leaving 16 bases between. This CDR3 is built from 17 residues.

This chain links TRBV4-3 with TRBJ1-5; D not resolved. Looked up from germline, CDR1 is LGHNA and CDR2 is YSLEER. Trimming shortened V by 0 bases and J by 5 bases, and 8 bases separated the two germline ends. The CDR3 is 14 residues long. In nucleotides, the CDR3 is TGCGCCAGCAGCCAAGATCTTCGGGATCAGCCCCAGCATTTT. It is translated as CASSQDLRDQPQHF.

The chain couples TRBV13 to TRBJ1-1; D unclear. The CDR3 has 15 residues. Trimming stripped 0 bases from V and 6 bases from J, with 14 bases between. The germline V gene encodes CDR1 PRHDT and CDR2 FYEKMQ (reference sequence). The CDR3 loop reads CASSLGGPSGSEAFF. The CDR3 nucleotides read TGTGCCAGCAGCTTAGGAGGACCCTCGGGGTCTGAAGCTTTCTTT. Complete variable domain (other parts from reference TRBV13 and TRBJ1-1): AAGVIQSPRHLIKEKRETATLKCYPIPRHDTVYWYQQGPGQDPQFLISFYEKMQSDKGSIPDRFSAQQFSDYHSELNMSSLELGDSALYFCASSLGGPSGSEAFFGQGTRLTVV.

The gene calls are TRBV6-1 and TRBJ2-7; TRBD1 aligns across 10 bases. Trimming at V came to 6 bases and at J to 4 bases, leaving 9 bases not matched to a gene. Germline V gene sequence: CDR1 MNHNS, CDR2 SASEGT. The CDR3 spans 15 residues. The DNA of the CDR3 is TGTGCCAGCAGCGCAGCGGGACAGGGGCTTTACGAGCAGTACTTC. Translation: CASSAAGQGLYEQYF.

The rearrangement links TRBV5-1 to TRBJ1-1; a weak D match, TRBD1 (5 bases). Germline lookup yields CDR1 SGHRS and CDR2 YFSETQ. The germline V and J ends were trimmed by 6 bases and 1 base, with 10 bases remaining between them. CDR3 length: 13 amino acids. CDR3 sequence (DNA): TGCGCCAGCATGAGGGGTTGGAACACTGAAGCTTTCTTT. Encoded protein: CASMRGWNTEAFF.

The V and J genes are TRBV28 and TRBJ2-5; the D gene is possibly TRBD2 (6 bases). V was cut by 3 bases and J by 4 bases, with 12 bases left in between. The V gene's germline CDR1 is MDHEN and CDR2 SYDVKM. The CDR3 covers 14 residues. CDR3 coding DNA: TGTGCCAGCAGTTTGATTAGCGGCCGAGAGACCCAGTACTTC. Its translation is CASSLISGRETQYF.

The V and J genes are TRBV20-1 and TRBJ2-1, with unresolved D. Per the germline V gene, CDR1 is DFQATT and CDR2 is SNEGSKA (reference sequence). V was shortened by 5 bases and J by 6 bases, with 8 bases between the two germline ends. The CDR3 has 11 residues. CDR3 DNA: TGCAGTGCTCATAGAAGCAATGAGCAGTTCTTC. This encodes CSAHRSNEQFF.

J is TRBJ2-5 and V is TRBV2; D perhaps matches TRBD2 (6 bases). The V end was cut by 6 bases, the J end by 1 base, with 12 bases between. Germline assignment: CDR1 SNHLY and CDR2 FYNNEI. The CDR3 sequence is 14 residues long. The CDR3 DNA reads TGTGCCAGCAGCTTCCTCGGGAGCCAAGAGACCCAGTACTTC. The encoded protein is CASSFLGSQETQYF.

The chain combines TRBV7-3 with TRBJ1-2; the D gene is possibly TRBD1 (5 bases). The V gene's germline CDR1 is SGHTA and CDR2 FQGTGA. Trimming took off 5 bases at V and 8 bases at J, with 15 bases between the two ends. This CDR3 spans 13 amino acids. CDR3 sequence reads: CASSLRGGGGYTF. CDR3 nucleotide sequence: TGTGCCAGCAGCCTCCGTGGGGGAGGGGGCTACACCTTC.

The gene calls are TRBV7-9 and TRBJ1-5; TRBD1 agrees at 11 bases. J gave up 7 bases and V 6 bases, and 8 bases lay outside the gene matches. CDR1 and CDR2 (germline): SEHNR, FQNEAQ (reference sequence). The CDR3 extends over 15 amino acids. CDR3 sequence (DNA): TGTGCCAGCAGTTCAACCGGGACAGGGGGGCAGCCCCAGCATTTT. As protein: CASSSTGTGGQPQHF.

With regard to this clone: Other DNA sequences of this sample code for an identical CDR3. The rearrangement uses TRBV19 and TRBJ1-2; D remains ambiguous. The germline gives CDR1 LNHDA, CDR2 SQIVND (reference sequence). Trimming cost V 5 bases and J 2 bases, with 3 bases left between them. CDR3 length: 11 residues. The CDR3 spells CASSLNYGYTF. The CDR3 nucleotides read TGTGCCAGTAGTCTGAACTATGGCTACACCTTC.

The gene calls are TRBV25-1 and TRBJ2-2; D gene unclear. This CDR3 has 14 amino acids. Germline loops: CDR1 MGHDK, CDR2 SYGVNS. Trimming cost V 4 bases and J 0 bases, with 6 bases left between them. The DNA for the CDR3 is TGTGCCAGCAGTGTTCTTTCGAACACCGGGGAGCTGTTTTTT. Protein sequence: CASSVLSNTGELFF.

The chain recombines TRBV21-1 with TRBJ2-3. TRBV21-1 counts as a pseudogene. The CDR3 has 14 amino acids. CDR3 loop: CASSKLVGTDTQYF. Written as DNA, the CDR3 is TGTGCCAGCAGCAAGTTGGTGGGCACAGATACGCAGTATTTT.

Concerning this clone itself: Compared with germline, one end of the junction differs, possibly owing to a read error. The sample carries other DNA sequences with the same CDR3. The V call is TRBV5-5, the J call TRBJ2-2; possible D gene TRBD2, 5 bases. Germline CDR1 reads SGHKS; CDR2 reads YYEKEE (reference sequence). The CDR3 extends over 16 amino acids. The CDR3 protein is CASSLLPGRDTGELFF. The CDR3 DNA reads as TGTGCCAGTAGCTTGCTGCCAGGACGGGATACCGGGGAGCTGTTTTTT.

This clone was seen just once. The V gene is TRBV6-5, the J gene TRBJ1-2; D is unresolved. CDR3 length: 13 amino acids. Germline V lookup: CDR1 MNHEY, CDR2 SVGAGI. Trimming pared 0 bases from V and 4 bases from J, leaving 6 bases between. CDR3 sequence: CASSYSRTYGYTF. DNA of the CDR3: TGTGCCAGCAGTTACTCTAGGACCTATGGCTACACCTTC.

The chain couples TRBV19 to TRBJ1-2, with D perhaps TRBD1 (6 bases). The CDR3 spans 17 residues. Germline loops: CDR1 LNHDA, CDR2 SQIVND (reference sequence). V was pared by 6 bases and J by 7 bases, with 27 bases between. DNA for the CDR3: TGTGCCAGTAGCAACGGAGCAATCGCCAGGGGTACGCTTGGCTACACCTTC. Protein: CASSNGAIARGTLGYTF.

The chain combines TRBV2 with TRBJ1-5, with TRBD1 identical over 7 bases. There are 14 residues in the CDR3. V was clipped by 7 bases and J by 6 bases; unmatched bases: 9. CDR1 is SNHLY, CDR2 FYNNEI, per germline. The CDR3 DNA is TGTGCCAGCAACGACAGGGTGAAGAGTCAGCCCCAGCATTTT. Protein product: CASNDRVKSQPQHF.

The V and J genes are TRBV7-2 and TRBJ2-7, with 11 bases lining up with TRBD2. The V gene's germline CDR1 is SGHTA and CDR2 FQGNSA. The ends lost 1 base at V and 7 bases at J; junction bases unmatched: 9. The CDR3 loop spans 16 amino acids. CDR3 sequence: CASSLEISGRAGEQYF. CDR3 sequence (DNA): TGTGCCAGCAGCTTAGAGATTAGCGGGAGGGCCGGGGAGCAGTACTTC.

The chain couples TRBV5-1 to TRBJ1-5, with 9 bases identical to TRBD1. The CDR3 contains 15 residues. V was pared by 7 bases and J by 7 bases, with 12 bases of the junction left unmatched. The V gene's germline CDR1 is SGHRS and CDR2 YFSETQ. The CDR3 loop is CASSMTGGPGQPQHF. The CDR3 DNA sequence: TGCGCCAGCTCTATGACAGGGGGGCCGGGGCAGCCCCAGCATTTT.